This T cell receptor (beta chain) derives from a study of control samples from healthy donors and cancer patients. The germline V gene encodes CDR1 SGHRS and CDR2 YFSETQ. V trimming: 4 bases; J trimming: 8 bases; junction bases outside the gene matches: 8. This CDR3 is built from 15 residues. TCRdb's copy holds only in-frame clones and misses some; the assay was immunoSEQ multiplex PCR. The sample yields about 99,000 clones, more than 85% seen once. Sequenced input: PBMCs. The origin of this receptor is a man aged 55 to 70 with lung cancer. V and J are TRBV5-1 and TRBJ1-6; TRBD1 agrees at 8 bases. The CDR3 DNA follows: TGCGCCAGCAGCACGTCCGGGACAGGATATTCACCCCTCCACTTT. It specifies CASSTSGTGYSPLHF.